A single sample is the source of the 23 T cell receptor beta chains below, sequenced in a study of blood T cell repertoires in COVID-19. Produced via immunoSEQ multiplex PCR; TCRdb's table is partial and in-frame only. The table lists approximately 70,000 clones, roughly 85% of them singletons. Sequencing used peripheral blood. The receptors stem from a woman in her fifties or sixties with COVID-19, enrolled during active disease.

The count of this clone is one. The chain combines TRBV10-3 with TRBJ2-1; 8 bases map to TRBD2. V was pared by 6 bases and J by 2 bases, with 3 bases of the junction left unmatched. Germline V gene lookup returns CDR1 ENHRY and CDR2 SYGVKD. This CDR3 comprises 14 residues. CDR3 region: CAIRISGAYNEQFF. The DNA of the CDR3 is TGTGCCATCAGGATTAGCGGGGCCTACAATGAGCAGTTCTTC.

The CDR3 loop reads CASSRQAKGPYGYTF. The CDR3 nucleotides read TGTGCCAGCAGCCGACAGGCGAAAGGGCCCTATGGCTACACCTTC. J is TRBJ1-2 and V is TRBV28; maybe TRBD1 (6 bases). The CDR3 consists of 15 residues. CDR1 is MDHEN, CDR2 SYDVKM, per germline. V was trimmed by 6 bases and J by 4 bases, leaving 18 bases between them.

The chain has TRBV10-3 and TRBJ1-2; 8 bases match TRBD1. The germline CDR1 and CDR2 sequences are ENHRY and SYGVKD. The CDR3 totals 15 residues. V gave up 6 bases and J gave up 2 bases; unmatched junction bases: 8. CDR3 region: CAIRQGALMNYGYTF. The DNA for the CDR3 is TGTGCCATCAGGCAGGGGGCGCTTATGAACTATGGCTACACCTTC.

V and J are TRBV5-4 and TRBJ1-4, with TRBD1 identical over 9 bases. Trimming took 0 bases from V and 5 from J; bases not matched to a gene: 2. The CDR3 is made up of 15 amino acids. From germline, CDR1 is SGHNT and CDR2 YYREEE (reference sequence). CDR3 in amino acids: CASSLGGQGNEKLFF. The CDR3 coding sequence is TGTGCCAGCAGCTTGGGCGGACAGGGGAATGAAAAACTGTTTTTT.

The rearrangement joins TRBV6-6 to TRBJ1-5, with unresolved D. This CDR3 region has 16 residues. The V gene lost 4 bases and the J gene lost 0 bases, with 13 bases spanning the gap. Germline loops: CDR1 MNHNY, CDR2 SVGAGI (reference sequence). CDR3 in DNA: TGTGCCAGCAGTTTCGGGGTTGAGAATAGCAATCAGCCCCAGCATTTT. Protein sequence: CASSFGVENSNQPQHF.

CDR3 in amino acids: CASSQVRGNTIYF. Here the CDR3 DNA reads TGCGCCAGCAGCCAAGTCAGGGGAAACACCATATATTTT. The chain recombines TRBV4-1 with TRBJ1-3; D unresolved. Per the germline V gene, CDR1 is MGHRA and CDR2 is YSYEKL. Trimming cost V 1 base and J 4 bases, with 5 bases left between them. This CDR3 has 13 residues.

The CDR3 spells CATSRPSTGNAGNTIYF. CDR3 sequence (DNA): TGTGCCACCAGCAGACCTTCGACAGGGAACGCTGGAAACACCATATATTTT. V gene TRBV15 combines with J gene TRBJ1-3; 7 nucleotides align to TRBD1. The trim removed 2 bases at V and 2 bases at J, leaving 9 bases unmatched. CDR1 is LNHNV, CDR2 YYDKDF, per germline (reference sequence). The CDR3 is 17 amino acids.

The chain has TRBV10-2 and TRBJ2-1; D might be TRBD2 (6 bases). The CDR3 consists of 12 residues. Trimming took off 7 bases at V and 8 bases at J, with 12 bases between the two ends. The germline gives CDR1 WSHSY, CDR2 SAAADI. Here the CDR3 DNA reads TGCGCCAGCAAACTAGCCTGGGATGAGCAGTTCTTC. Encoded protein: CASKLAWDEQFF.

The chain links TRBV3-1 (or the pseudogene TRBV3-2) to TRBJ2-3; D gene ambiguous. Between the trimmed V and J ends, which lost 5 bases and 4 bases, there was a span of 7 bases. Germline V gene data show CDR1 as LGHDT and CDR2 as YNNKEL (reference sequence). The CDR3 contains 12 residues. The CDR3 DNA reads as TGTGCCAGCAGCTTAGCCCCAGATACGCAGTATTTT. This gives the protein CASSLAPDTQYF.

The V gene is TRBV24-1, the J gene TRBJ2-5; D perhaps matches TRBD1 (6 bases). V lost 2 bases and J 5 bases, leaving 11 bases between the germline ends. CDR1 and CDR2 (germline): KGHDR, SFDVKD. The CDR3 runs 14 residues. CDR3 sequence: CATSDSTGTETQYF. In DNA, the CDR3 is TGTGCCACCAGTGATTCCACAGGGACGGAGACCCAGTACTTC.

The genes are TRBV5-6 and TRBJ1-1; no definite D call. Germline V gene data show CDR1 as SGHDT and CDR2 as YYEEEE. This CDR3 has 14 amino acids. V shed 4 bases and J shed 0 bases, with 10 bases lying between them. The CDR3 DNA sequence: TGTGCCAGCAGCCTACTTCTGCTGAACACTGAAGCTTTCTTT. Translation gives CASSLLLLNTEAFF.

The genes are TRBV5-4 and TRBJ2-5; TRBD1 is a possible D gene (6 bases). V lost 4 bases, J lost 5 bases, and 12 bases lay in between. Germline V gene sequence: CDR1 SGHNT, CDR2 YYREEE (reference sequence). The CDR3 covers 13 residues. This CDR3 reads CASSEQGVETQYF. The CDR3 nucleotides read TGTGCCAGCAGCGAACAGGGTGTGGAGACCCAGTACTTC.

The J gene is TRBJ1-6, the V gene TRBV7-2; D remains ambiguous. Germline V gene sequence: CDR1 SGHTA, CDR2 FQGNSA. There are 15 residues in the CDR3. The germline V and J ends were trimmed by 5 bases and 8 bases, with 16 bases remaining between them. The CDR3 spells CASSLEVRSDSPLHF. CDR3 DNA: TGTGCCAGCAGCCTTGAGGTCCGGTCGGATTCACCCCTCCACTTT.

The chain carries TRBV6-6 and TRBJ1-6; the D is unclear. The CDR3 extends over 13 amino acids. Germline loops: CDR1 MNHNY, CDR2 SVGAGI (reference sequence). Trimming cost V 6 bases and J 7 bases, with 10 bases left between them. Written as DNA, the CDR3 is TGTGCCAGCAGCACAGCTCTCAATTCACCCCTCCACTTT. This sequence encodes CASSTALNSPLHF.

The chain couples TRBV4-1 to TRBJ2-7; TRBD1 matches at 7 bases. The ends lost 8 bases at V and 5 bases at J; junction bases unmatched: 12. The length of the CDR3 is 14 residues. Per the germline V gene, CDR1 is MGHRA and CDR2 is YSYEKL. CDR3 protein: CASPPGQRRDEQYF. The CDR3 nucleotides are TGCGCCAGCCCCCCGGGACAGCGACGGGACGAGCAGTACTTC.

This clone has only a few counts. The chain has TRBV27 and TRBJ1-1, with 8 bases lining up with TRBD1. Germline loops: CDR1 MNHEY, CDR2 SMNVEV (reference sequence). This CDR3 comprises 14 residues. V dropped 6 bases and J dropped 4; count of bases not matched to a gene: 7. CDR3 loop: CASRSSGQVTEAFF. Here the CDR3 DNA reads TGTGCCAGCAGATCCTCGGGACAGGTCACTGAAGCTTTCTTT.

Only a few counts were recorded for this clone. The chain joins TRBV15 to TRBJ2-5; 13 bases line up with TRBD2. The V segment lost 5 bases and the J segment 7 bases; nucleotides outside the gene matches: 7. The CDR3 totals 15 residues. The germline V gene encodes CDR1 LNHNV and CDR2 YYDKDF (reference sequence). CDR3 bases: TGTGCCACCAGCCCCCGGACTAGCGGGAGAGGGACCCAGTACTTC. Translated: CATSPRTSGRGTQYF.

The chain carries TRBV11-2 and TRBJ1-2; a weak D match, TRBD1 (6 bases). The germline CDR1 and CDR2 sequences are SGHAT and FQNNGV. V gave up 5 bases and J gave up 2 bases, with 15 bases separating them. This CDR3 is built from 15 residues. DNA of the CDR3: TGTGCCAGCAGCCCCCTACAGGGATGGAACTATGGCTACACCTTC. It encodes CASSPLQGWNYGYTF.

This clone was detected only once. V and J are TRBV28 and TRBJ1-6, with TRBD1 matching over 8 bases. Germline V gene sequence: CDR1 MDHEN, CDR2 SYDVKM. The V and J ends lost 4 bases and 8 bases, in that order; junction bases with no gene match: 7. The CDR3 spans 15 residues. The CDR3 bases are TGTGCCAGCAGTTCGAGGACAGGGAAAGATTCACCCCTCCACTTT. It encodes CASSSRTGKDSPLHF.

The CDR3 sequence is CATSRGRGLTEAFF. CDR3 sequence (DNA): TGTGCCACCAGCAGAGGGAGGGGGCTTACTGAAGCTTTCTTT. V and J are TRBV15 and TRBJ1-1, with TRBD1 matching 7 bases. The V segment lost 1 base and the J segment 5 bases; nucleotides outside the gene matches: 4. This CDR3 comprises 14 residues. The germline V gene has CDR1 LNHNV and CDR2 YYDKDF (reference sequence).

V and J are TRBV6-1 and TRBJ1-5; 7 bases are a match to TRBD1. The germline CDR1 and CDR2 sequences are MNHNS and SASEGT. Germline trimming cut 5 bases from V and 7 bases from J; bases unmatched to any gene: 8. The CDR3 spans 14 residues. This chain's CDR3 is CASSPRTGRQPQHF. Written as DNA, the CDR3 is TGTGCCAGCAGTCCAAGGACAGGTCGCCAGCCCCAGCATTTT.

This sequence joins TRBV19 and TRBJ2-4; weak D call: TRBD2 (5 bases). With 9 bases removed from V and 6 bases from J, the gap between germline ends came to 15 bases. Germline assignment: CDR1 LNHDA and CDR2 SQIVND (reference sequence). This CDR3 is built from 13 residues. CDR3: CASRPSLGNIQYF. In DNA, the CDR3 is TGTGCCAGCCGGCCTAGCCTGGGAAACATTCAGTACTTC.

The chain employs TRBV28 and TRBJ2-1; 9 positions match TRBD2. CDR3 size: 16 residues. Losses at the gene ends were 6 bases for V and 2 bases for J; bases not matched to a gene: 8. Germline V gene data show CDR1 as MDHEN and CDR2 as SYDVKM. In nucleotides, the CDR3 is TGTGCCAGCAGCCCGAGGGCGGGAGGGCCCTACAATGAGCAGTTCTTC. Its protein product is CASSPRAGGPYNEQFF.